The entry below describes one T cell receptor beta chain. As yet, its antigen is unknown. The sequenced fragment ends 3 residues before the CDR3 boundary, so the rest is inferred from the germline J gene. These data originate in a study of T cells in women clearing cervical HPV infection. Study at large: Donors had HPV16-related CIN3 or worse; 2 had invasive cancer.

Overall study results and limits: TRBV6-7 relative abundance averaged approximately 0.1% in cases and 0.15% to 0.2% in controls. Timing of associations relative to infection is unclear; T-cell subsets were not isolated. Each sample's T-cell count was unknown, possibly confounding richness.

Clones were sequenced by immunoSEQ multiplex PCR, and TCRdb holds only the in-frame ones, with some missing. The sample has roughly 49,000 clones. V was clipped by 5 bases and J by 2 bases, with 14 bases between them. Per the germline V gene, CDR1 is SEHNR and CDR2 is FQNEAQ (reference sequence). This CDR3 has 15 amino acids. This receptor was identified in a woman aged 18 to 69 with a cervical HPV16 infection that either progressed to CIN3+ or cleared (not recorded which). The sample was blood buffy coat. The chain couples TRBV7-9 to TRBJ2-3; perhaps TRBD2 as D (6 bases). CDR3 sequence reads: CASSPGLPPTDTQYF. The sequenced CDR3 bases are TGTGCCAGCAGCCCGGGACTTCCTCCCACAGATACG. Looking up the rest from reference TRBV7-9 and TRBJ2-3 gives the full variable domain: DTGVSQNPRHKITKRGQNVTFRCDPISEHNRLYWYRQTLGQGPEFLTYFQNEAQLEKSRLLSDRFSAERPKGSFSTLEIQRTEQGDSAMYLCASSPGLPPTDTQYFGPGTRLTVL.